Judged by abundance, the clone carrying this T cell receptor beta chain is medium-sized. The data stem from a study of immune reconstitution after stem cell transplant in scleroderma. V was clipped by 4 bases and J by 6 bases; unmatched bases: 12. The CDR3 has 16 amino acids. Germline loops: CDR1 DFQATT, CDR2 SNEGSKA (reference sequence). TCRdb redid the calling of the RT-PCR reads with MiXCR, one entry per CDR3 protein. The sample holds a few thousand distinct CDR3 sequences, about 3.6% seen once. The rearrangement joins TRBV20-1 to TRBJ2-1, with TRBD2 matching over 10 bases. Sample acquisition took place before or after autologous hematopoietic stem cell transplantation (not recorded which). The source is a human donor with systemic sclerosis. This CDR3 is CSATSVLAGALNEQFF. Written as DNA, the CDR3 is TGCAGTGCTACCTCCGTCCTAGCGGGAGCCCTCAATGAGCAGTTCTTC.